This entry lists 15 T cell receptor beta chains sequenced from one sample in a study of blood T cell repertoires in COVID-19 (TCRdb year 2020). The library was prepared using the immunoSEQ multiplex PCR assay. Not all clones reach the TCRdb copy of this immuneACCESS table, which keeps in-frame sequences only. Checked studies attribute under half of the gap to unresolved V genes and leave the rest unexplained. Across this sample there are some 270,000 clones, with 80% to 90% seen only once. The ten largest clones take up 3.5% to 5.5% of the sample. Sample: PBMCs or T cells enriched from blood (not recorded which). All receptors come from a woman aged 25-40 years who had recovered from COVID-19.

The chain is built from TRBV5-6 and TRBJ1-2; a weak D match, TRBD1 (6 bases). CDR3 length: 13 residues. From germline, CDR1 is SGHDT and CDR2 YYEEEE. V was pared by 5 bases and J by 7 bases, with 15 bases between. The CDR3 here is CASSRTGRVGYTF. Here the CDR3 DNA reads TGTGCCAGCAGTAGAACAGGGCGCGTTGGCTACACCTTC.

This chain links TRBV19 with TRBJ2-6; D ambiguous. Germline V gives CDR1 LNHDA, CDR2 SQIVND (reference sequence). CDR3 length equals 17 residues. The V gene lost 5 bases and the J gene lost 0 bases, with 14 bases spanning the gap. The CDR3 loop reads CASSPVPVNSGANVLTF. The DNA for the CDR3 is TGTGCCAGTAGTCCGGTCCCCGTGAACTCTGGGGCCAACGTCCTGACTTTC.

This chain joins TRBV15 and TRBJ2-7; 7 bases align to TRBD1. Germline CDR1 and CDR2: LNHNV and YYDKDF (reference sequence). Trimming took 6 bases from V and 4 from J; bases not matched to a gene: 6. The CDR3 length is 13 residues. CDR3: CATRRQGGYEQYF. DNA for the CDR3: TGTGCCACCAGGAGACAGGGTGGATACGAGCAGTACTTC.

Turning to this clone: At one boundary the junction diverges from the germline segment, which might be a read error. The J gene is TRBJ2-4, the V gene TRBV14, with 9 nucleotides matching TRBD1. This CDR3 spans 13 amino acids. Germline lookup yields CDR1 SGHDN and CDR2 FVKESK. DNA of the CDR3: TGTGCCAGCAGCCAAGGACGGACAGGGGACGGGGACTTC. Amino acids: CASSQGRTGDGDF.

V gene TRBV11-3 combines with J gene TRBJ2-5, with TRBD1 matching 8 bases. Germline CDR1 and CDR2: SGHNT and YENEEA. Trimming took 5 bases from V and 5 from J; bases not matched to a gene: 7. The CDR3 is made up of 14 amino acids. This chain's CDR3 is CASSQDRGRETQYF. CDR3 coding DNA: TGTGCCAGCAGCCAAGACAGGGGTCGGGAGACCCAGTACTTC.

The chain links TRBV2 to TRBJ1-1; possible D gene TRBD1, 6 bases. Trimming took off 1 base at V and 1 base at J, with 10 bases between the two ends. The germline V gene encodes CDR1 SNHLY and CDR2 FYNNEI. The CDR3 runs to 15 residues. The CDR3 bases are TGTGCCAGCAGTGAAGAAGACAGGAGGAACACTGAAGCTTTCTTT. Its protein product is CASSEEDRRNTEAFF.

The CDR3 loop reads CASSLERAFTDTQYF. CDR3 nucleotide sequence: TGCGCCAGCAGCCTGGAGCGGGCTTTCACAGATACGCAGTATTTT. The V call is TRBV5-1, the J call TRBJ2-3; D is possibly TRBD2 (6 bases). The CDR3 consists of 15 residues. The V and J ends lost 4 bases and 2 bases respectively, with 14 bases between them. CDR1 SGHRS and CDR2 YFSETQ come from the germline V gene.

The J gene is TRBJ2-7, the V gene TRBV15; 7 bases map to TRBD2. The CDR3 extends over 15 amino acids. Germline lookup yields CDR1 LNHNV and CDR2 YYDKDF (reference sequence). With 1 base clipped from V and 0 bases from J, the junction kept 3 bases outside the gene matches. CDR3: CATSRVTGGSYEQYF. Here the CDR3 DNA reads TGTGCCACCAGCAGAGTCACGGGGGGCTCCTACGAGCAGTACTTC. The full variable domain, rest sourced from reference TRBV15 and TRBJ2-7, is DAMVIQNPRYQVTQFGKPVTLSCSQTLNHNVMYWYQQKSSQAPKLLFHYYDKDFNNEADTPDNFQSRRPNTSFCFLDIRSPGLGDTAMYLCATSRVTGGSYEQYFGPGTRLTVT.

This chain connects TRBV5-6 to TRBJ2-6; D is unclear. V lost 1 base to trimming and J lost 0 bases, with 5 bases between them. The germline CDR1 and CDR2 sequences are SGHDT and YYEEEE. The CDR3 loop spans 15 amino acids. The CDR3 spells CASSLSSSGANVLTF. The CDR3 coding sequence is TGTGCCAGCAGCTTGTCGAGCTCTGGGGCCAACGTCCTGACTTTC.

This clone was found once. The chain combines TRBV28 with TRBJ1-2, with a tentative D call TRBD1 (5 bases). Germline values: CDR1 MDHEN, CDR2 SYDVKM. CDR3 length: 12 amino acids. The ends were cut back, 11 bases at V and 3 bases at J, with 13 bases in the middle. The CDR3 protein is CADRSLDYGYTF. Written as DNA, the CDR3 is TGTGCCGACAGAAGCCTGGACTATGGCTACACCTTC.

The chain has TRBV7-2 and TRBJ2-1; D is unclear. CDR1 and CDR2 (germline): SGHTA, FQGNSA. The CDR3 runs 12 residues. Trimming pared 1 base from V and 6 bases from J, leaving 4 bases between. The CDR3 bases are TGTGCCAGCAGCTTAGTCTTCAATGAGCAGTTCTTC. Its protein is CASSLVFNEQFF. The complete variable domain, with remaining parts taken from reference TRBV7-2 and TRBJ2-1, reads GAGVSQSPSNKVTEKGKDVELRCDPISGHTALYWYRQSLGQGLEFLIYFQGNSAPDKSGLPSDRFSAERTGGSVSTLTIQRTQQEDSAVYLCASSLVFNEQFFGPGTRLTVL.

The V and J genes are TRBV7-2 and TRBJ2-3; TRBD2 matches 10 bases. V shed 1 base and J 1 base; nucleotides not matched to a gene: 5. Germline-derived CDR1 and CDR2 are SGHTA and FQGNSA. This CDR3 has 17 residues. Here the CDR3 DNA reads TGTGCCAGCAGCTTAGTCTTCCTAGCGGGGGGCACAGATACGCAGTATTTT. As protein: CASSLVFLAGGTDTQYF.

The CDR3 nucleotides are TGTGCCAGCAGCTTAGCTAGGGGACTAGCGGGGGTGGAGACCCAGTACTTC. Its protein is CASSLARGLAGVETQYF. This chain joins TRBV5-6 and TRBJ2-5; 14 bases are a match to TRBD2. The CDR3 is made up of 17 amino acids. The V gene end was trimmed by 2 bases and the J gene end by 5 bases; junction bases not matched to a gene: 8. CDR1 is SGHDT, CDR2 YYEEEE, per germline.

The CDR3 DNA reads as TGTGCCTGGAGGGGAGCGGTAAACTATGGCTACACCTTC. It encodes CAWRGAVNYGYTF. The chain uses TRBV30 and TRBJ1-2, with unresolved D. CDR1 and CDR2 (germline): GTSNPN, SVGIG (reference sequence). This CDR3 has 13 residues. Trimming stripped 3 bases from V and 2 bases from J, with 10 bases between.

V gene TRBV6-5 combines with J gene TRBJ2-7; no definite D call. Germline CDR1 is MNHEY and CDR2 is SVGAGI. V shed 8 bases and J shed 1 base, with 3 bases lying between them. The CDR3 has 10 amino acids. CDR3 region: CASESYEQYF. The CDR3 nucleotides read TGTGCCAGCGAGTCCTACGAGCAGTACTTC.